In its sample, the clone carrying this T cell receptor beta chain was seen once. Naive CD8 cells, CD45RO-negative and positively selected for CCR7, excluded terminally differentiated effector memory CD45RA+ cells. The data are from a study of shared clonotypes between healthy human individuals. The CDR3 runs 15 residues. Germline V gene lookup returns CDR1 LGHNA and CDR2 YSLEER. V dropped 0 bases and J dropped 3 bases, with 9 bases sitting between them. Produced via immunoSEQ multiplex PCR; TCRdb's table is partial and in-frame only. Among 2 million or so clones listed, about 95% were seen once. The source is a man younger than 35 in good health. Sequencing was carried out using naive CD8+ T cells sorted from blood. The V call is TRBV4-3, the J call TRBJ2-1; D gene unclear. CDR3 coding DNA: TGCGCCAGCAGCCAAGATTGGTATCTCTACAATGAGCAGTTCTTC. Translating gives CASSQDWYLYNEQFF.